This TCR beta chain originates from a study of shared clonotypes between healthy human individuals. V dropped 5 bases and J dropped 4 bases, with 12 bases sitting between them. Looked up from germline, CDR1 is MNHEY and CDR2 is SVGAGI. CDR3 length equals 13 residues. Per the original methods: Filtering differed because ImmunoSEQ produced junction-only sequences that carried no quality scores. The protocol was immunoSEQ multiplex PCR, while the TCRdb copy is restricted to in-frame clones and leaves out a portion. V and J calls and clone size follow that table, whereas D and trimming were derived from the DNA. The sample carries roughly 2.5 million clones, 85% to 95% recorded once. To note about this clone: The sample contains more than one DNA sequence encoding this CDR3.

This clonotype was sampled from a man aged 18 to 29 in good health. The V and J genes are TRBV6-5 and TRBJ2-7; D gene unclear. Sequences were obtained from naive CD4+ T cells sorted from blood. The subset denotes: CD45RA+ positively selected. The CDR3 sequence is CASSPPGFYEQYF. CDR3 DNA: TGTGCCAGCAGTCCTCCTGGATTTTACGAGCAGTACTTC.